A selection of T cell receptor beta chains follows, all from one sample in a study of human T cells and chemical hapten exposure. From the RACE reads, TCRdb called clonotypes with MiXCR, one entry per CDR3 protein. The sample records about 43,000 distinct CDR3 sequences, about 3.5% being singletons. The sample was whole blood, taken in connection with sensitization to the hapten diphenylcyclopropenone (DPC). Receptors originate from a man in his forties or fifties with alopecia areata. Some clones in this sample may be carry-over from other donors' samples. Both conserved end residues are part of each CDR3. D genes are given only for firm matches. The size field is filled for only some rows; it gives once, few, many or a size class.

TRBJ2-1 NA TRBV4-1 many TGCGCCAGCAGCCAAGTTAGTCCCTTTTATGGTGAGCAGTTCTTC CASSQVSPFYGEQFF
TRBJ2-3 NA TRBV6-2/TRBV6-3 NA TGTGCCAGCGGGGACCGCGGGACGACCTTCACAGATACGCAGTATTTT CASGDRGTTFTDTQYF
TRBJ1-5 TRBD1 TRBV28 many TGTGCCAGCAGGGTAACAGGGGCAACTCAGCCCCAGCATTTT CASRVTGATQPQHF
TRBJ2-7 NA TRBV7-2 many TGTGCCAGCAGCGGGGAAGAGGGCGAGCAGTACTTC CASSGEEGEQYF
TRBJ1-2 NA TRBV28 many TGTGCCAGCAGTCCCCCGCGGGGGGGTCTCCTTTATGGCTACACCTTC CASSPPRGGLLYGYTF
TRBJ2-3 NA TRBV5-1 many TGCGCCAGCAGCTTGGAAGGAGGGCGCACAGATACGCAGTATTTT CASSLEGGRTDTQYF
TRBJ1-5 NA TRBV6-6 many TGTGCCAGCAGTTACCCAGGGGGCAATCAGCCCCAGCATTTT CASSYPGGNQPQHF
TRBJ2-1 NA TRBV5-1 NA TGCGCCAGCAGCCCTCTAGTGTCCGGTGAGCAGTTCTTC CASSPLVSGEQFF
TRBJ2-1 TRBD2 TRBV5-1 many TGCGCCAGCAGCTGGGGACTAGCGGGAGCCTACAATGAGCAGTTCTTC CASSWGLAGAYNEQFF
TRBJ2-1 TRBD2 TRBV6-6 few TGTGCCAGCAGTTTTTCCAGCGGGAGATTGGATGAGCAGTTCTTC CASSFSSGRLDEQFF
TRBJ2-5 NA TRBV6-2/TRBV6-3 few TGTGCCAGCCAGGAGGGAGGTCGACGGGAGACCCAGTACTTC CASQEGGRRETQYF
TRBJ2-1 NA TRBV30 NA TGTGCCTGGAGTGTAGGACTGGCGGGATACAATGAGCAGTTCTTC CAWSVGLAGYNEQFF
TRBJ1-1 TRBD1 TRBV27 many TGTGCCAGCCACCTCCCCCAGGGGGCCCAAATCTGGTACACTGAAGCTTTCTTT CASHLPQGAQIWYTEAFF
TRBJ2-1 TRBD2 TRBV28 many TGTGCCAGCAGTTTACGGACTAGCTGGCTATACAATGAGCAGTTCTTC CASSLRTSWLYNEQFF
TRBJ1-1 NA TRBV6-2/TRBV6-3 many TGTGCCAGCAGTTACCATGCGAGGTCAGCTTTCTTT CASSYHARSAFF
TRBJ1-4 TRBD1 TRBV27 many TGTGCCAGCAGTTTAGGGATTGGACAGGGGGAGATAACGGATGAAAAACTGTTTTTT CASSLGIGQGEITDEKLFF
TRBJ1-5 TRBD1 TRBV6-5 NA TGTGCCAGCAGTTCTGGGACAGTCAATCAGCCCCAGCATTTT CASSSGTVNQPQHF
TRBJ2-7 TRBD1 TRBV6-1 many TGTGCCAGCAGTTCCCGGGACAGGGGGTATTCCTACGAGCAGTACTTC CASSSRDRGYSYEQYF
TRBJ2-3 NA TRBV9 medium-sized TGTGCCAGCAGCGGGGGACGGAGGAGCACAGATACGCAGTATTTT CASSGGRRSTDTQYF
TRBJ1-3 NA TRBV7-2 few TGTGCCAGCAGCTTACAAGTTCGCTCTGGAAACACCATATATTTT CASSLQVRSGNTIYF
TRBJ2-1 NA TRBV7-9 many TGTGCCAGCGCGAGCTCCTACAATGAGCAGTTCTTC CASASSYNEQFF
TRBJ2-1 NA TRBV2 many TGTGCCAGCATCCGACCAGATATCTCCTACAATGAGCAGTTCTTC CASIRPDISYNEQFF
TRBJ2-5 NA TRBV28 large TGTGCCAGCAGTTTCCGTCTCGACGAGGAGACCCAGTACTTC CASSFRLDEETQYF
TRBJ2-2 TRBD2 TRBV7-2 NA TGTGCCAGCAGCCCCCTGCCGGGAGGTTTCGGGGAGCTGTTTTTT CASSPLPGGFGELFF
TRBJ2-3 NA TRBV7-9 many TGTGCCAGCAGCCCAACTAGCACAGATACGCAGTATTTT CASSPTSTDTQYF
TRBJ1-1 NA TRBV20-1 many TGCAGCCCTCAAGGTGGGATAGTAGCTTTCTTT CSPQGGIVAFF
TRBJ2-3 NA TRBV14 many TGTGCCAGCAGCCAAGATAGAAGGGATACGCAGTATTTT CASSQDRRDTQYF
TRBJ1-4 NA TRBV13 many TGTGCCAGCAGCTTAAGGATGACGGGAAAACTGTTTTTT CASSLRMTGKLFF
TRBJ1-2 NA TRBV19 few TGTGCCAGTAGTATAAGTCCGGAACTTAACTATGGCTACACCTTC CASSISPELNYGYTF
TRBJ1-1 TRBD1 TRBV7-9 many TGTGCCAGCCAAGACAGGGCCCGTTTTAATGAAGCTTTCTTT CASQDRARFNEAFF